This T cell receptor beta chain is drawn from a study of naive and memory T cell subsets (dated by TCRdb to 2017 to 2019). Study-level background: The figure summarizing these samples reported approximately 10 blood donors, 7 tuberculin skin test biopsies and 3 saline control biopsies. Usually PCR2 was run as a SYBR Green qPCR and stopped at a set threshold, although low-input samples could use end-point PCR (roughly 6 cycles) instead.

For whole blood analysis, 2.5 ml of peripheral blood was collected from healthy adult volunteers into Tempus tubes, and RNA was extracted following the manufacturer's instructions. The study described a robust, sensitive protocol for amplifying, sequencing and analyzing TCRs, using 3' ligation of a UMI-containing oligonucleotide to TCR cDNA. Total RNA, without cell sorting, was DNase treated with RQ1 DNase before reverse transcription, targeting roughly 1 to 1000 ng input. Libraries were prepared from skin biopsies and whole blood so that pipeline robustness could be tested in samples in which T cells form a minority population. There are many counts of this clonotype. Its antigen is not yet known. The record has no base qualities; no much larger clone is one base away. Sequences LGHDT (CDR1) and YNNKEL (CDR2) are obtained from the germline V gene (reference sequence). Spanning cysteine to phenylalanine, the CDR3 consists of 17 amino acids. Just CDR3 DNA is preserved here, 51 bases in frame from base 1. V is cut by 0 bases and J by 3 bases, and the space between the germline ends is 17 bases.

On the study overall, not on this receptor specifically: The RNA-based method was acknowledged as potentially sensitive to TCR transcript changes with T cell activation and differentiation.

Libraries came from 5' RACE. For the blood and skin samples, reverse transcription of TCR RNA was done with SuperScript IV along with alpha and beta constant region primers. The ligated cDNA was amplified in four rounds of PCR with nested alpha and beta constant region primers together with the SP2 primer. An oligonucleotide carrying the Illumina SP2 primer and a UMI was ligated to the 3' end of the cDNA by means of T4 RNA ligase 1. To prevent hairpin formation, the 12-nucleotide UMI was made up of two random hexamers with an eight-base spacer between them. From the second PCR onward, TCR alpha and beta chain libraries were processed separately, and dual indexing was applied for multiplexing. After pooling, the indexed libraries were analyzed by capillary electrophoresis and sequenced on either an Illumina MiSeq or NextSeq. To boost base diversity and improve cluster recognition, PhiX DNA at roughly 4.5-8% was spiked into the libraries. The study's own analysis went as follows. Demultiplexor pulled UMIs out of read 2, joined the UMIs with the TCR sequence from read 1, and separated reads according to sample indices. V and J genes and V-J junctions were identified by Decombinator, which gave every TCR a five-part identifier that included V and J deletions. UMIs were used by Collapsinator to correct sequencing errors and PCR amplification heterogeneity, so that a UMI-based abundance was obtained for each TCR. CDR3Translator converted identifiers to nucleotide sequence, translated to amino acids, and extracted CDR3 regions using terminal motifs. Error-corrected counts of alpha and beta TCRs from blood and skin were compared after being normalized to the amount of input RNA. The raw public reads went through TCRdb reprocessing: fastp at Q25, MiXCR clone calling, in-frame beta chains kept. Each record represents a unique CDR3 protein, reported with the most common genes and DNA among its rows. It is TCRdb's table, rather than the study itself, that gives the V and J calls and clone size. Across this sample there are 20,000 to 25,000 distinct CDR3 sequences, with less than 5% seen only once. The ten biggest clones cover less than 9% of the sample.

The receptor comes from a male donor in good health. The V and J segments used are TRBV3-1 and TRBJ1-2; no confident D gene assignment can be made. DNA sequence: TGTGCCAGCAGCCAAGAAGTGGTAATAGGAGGGCACTATGGCTACACCTTC. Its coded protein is CASSQEVVIGGHYGYTF.